This TCR beta chain is drawn from a study of cytomegalovirus exposure and HLA in healthy donors. Primers for the PCR totalled 60 Vbeta and 13 Jbeta. Produced via immunoSEQ multiplex PCR; TCRdb's table is partial and in-frame only. The sample holds roughly 200,000 clones; around 82% are singletons and the top ten take 13% to 15%. Trimming removed 0 bases from V and 6 bases from J, with 19 bases in between. Germline lookup yields CDR1 SGHNT and CDR2 YYREEE (reference sequence). CDR3 length: 16 residues. The material sequenced was PBMCs. This clonotype originated in a woman in her twenties or thirties in good health and CMV-seropositive. The chain is built from TRBV5-4 and TRBJ2-7; D possibly corresponds to TRBD2 (8 bases). CDR3 loop: CASSLAGGLGLREQYF. The CDR3 coding sequence is TGTGCCAGCAGCTTGGCAGGGGGACTAGGACTTCGCGAGCAGTACTTC.